Given below is one TCR beta chain in context. The antigen is undetermined. These data belong to a study of metastatic and nonmetastatic thyroid tumors. Overall study results and limits: A significant increase in TCR beta diversity was reportedly seen in malignant thyroid tumors relative to benign nodules, in blood and tumor.

TCRdb re-called the PCR reads via MiXCR. The repertoire holds 15,000 to 20,000 clones, with roughly 34% as singletons. The V end was cut by 3 bases, the J end by 3 bases, with 4 bases between. The CDR3 runs to 12 residues. Germline values: CDR1 SGHDT, CDR2 YYEEEE. Nobody among the patients had been given any treatment before thyroid surgery. The sequenced sample consisted of tumor tissue. This TCR was recovered from a male donor with papillary thyroid cancer or a benign thyroid nodule (not recorded which). Some clones in this sample may be carry-over from other donors' samples. This chain connects TRBV5-6 to TRBJ1-5; D unclear. CDR3 nucleotides: TGTGCCAGCAGCTGGAACAATCAGCCCCAGCATTTT. This translates into CASSWNNQPQHF.